What follows is one TCR beta chain and its context. The antigen remains unidentified. This sample was taken from a study of cytomegalovirus exposure and HLA in healthy donors. Study-wide results and limits: Specific recognition of CMV antigens was confirmed in vitro for a few chains (all CMV-associated). TCR beta sequences reportedly predicted the HLA-A and HLA-B alleles of most subjects accurately. Most TCR sequences were uncommon, yet certain public TCRs appeared in many donors.

Vbeta (60) and Jbeta (13) primers were used in the PCR. In the original processing: It was a later analysis that counted some 80 million unique TCR beta chains, of which about 10 million were shared. TCRdb's copy holds only in-frame clones and misses some; the assay was immunoSEQ multiplex PCR. V and J calls plus clone size are reproduced from that table; the DNA served to infer D and trimming. The table includes 90,000 to 100,000 clones, about 80% detected once. V was cut by 9 bases and J by 0 bases, with 9 bases left in between. Germline V CDR1 and CDR2: MNHNS, SASEGT. The CDR3 has 12 amino acids. The V call is TRBV6-1, the J call TRBJ2-7, with D possibly being TRBD2 (6 bases). Sequenced sample: PBMCs. The clonotype comes from a man aged 35-49 years in good health and CMV-seronegative. CDR3 residues: CASGTPSYEQYF. The CDR3 DNA reads as TGTGCCAGTGGGACTCCCTCCTACGAGCAGTACTTC.